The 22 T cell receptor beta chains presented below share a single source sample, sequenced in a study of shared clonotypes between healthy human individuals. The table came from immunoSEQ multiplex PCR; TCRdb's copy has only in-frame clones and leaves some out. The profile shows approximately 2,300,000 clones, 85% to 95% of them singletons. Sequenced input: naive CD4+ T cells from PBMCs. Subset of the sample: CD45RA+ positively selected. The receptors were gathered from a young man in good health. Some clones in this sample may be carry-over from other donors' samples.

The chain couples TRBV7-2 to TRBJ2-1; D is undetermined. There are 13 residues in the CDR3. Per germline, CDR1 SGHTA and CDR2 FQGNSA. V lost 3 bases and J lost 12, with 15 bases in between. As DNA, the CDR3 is TGTGCCAGCAGCTTTGCCTTGGGCAGCGTGCAGTTCTTC. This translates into CASSFALGSVQFF.

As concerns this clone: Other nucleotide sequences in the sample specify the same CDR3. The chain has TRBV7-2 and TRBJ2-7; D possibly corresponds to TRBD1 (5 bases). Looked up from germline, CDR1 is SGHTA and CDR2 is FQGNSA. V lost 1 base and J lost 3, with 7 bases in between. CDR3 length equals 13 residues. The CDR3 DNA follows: TGTGCCAGCAGCTTAGACAGGTTCTACGAGCAGTACTTC. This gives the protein CASSLDRFYEQYF.

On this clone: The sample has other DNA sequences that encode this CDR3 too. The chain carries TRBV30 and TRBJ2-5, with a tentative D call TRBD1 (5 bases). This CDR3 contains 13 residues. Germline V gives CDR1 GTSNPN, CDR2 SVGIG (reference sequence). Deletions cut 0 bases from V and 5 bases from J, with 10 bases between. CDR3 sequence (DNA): TGTGCCTGGAGTGTTCAGGGCGCGGAGACCCAGTACTTC. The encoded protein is CAWSVQGAETQYF.

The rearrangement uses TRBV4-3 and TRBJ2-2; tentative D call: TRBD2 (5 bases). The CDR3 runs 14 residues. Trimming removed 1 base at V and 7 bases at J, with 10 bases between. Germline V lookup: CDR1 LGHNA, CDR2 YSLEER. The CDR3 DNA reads TGCGCCAGCAGCCAAGGAGTGGCGGGCGGGGAGCTGTTTTTT. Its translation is CASSQGVAGGELFF.

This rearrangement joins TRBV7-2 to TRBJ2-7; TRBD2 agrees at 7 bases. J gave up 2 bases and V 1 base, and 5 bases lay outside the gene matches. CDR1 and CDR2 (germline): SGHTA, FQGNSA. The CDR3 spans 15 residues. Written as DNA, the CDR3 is TGTGCCAGCAGCTTAGGATCTGCGGGAGCCTACGAGCAGTACTTC. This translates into CASSLGSAGAYEQYF.

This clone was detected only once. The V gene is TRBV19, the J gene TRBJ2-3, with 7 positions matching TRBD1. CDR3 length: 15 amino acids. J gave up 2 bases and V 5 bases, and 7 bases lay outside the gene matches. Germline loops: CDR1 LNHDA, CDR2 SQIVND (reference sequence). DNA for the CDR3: TGTGCCAGTAGTGTAAGGACAGGCCTCACAGATACGCAGTATTTT. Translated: CASSVRTGLTDTQYF. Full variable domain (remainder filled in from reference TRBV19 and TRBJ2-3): DGGITQSPKYLFRKEGQNVTLSCEQNLNHDAMYWYRQDPGQGLRLIYYSQIVNDFQKGDIAEGYSVSREKKESFPLTVTSAQKNPTAFYLCASSVRTGLTDTQYFGPGTRLTVL.

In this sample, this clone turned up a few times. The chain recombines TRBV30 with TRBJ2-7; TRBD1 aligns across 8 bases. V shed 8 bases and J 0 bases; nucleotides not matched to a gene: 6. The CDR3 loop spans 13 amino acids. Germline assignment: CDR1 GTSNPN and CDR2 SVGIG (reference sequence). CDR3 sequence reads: CATHRGSSYEQYF. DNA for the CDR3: TGTGCCACACACAGGGGGAGCTCCTACGAGCAGTACTTC.

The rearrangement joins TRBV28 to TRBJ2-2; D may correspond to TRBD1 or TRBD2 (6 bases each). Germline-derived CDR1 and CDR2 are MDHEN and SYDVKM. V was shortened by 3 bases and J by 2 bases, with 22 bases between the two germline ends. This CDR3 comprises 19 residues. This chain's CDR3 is CASSFSRGLRGRNTGELFF. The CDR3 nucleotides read TGTGCCAGCAGTTTCTCCAGGGGACTTAGGGGCCGAAACACCGGGGAGCTGTTTTTT.

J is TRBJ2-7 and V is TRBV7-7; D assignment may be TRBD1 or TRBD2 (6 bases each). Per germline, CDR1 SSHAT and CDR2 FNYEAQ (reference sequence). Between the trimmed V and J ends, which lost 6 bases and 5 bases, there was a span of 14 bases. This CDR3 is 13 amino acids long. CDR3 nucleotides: TGTGCCAGCAGTCTAGTAAGGGGGGACGAGCAGTACTTC. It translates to CASSLVRGDEQYF.

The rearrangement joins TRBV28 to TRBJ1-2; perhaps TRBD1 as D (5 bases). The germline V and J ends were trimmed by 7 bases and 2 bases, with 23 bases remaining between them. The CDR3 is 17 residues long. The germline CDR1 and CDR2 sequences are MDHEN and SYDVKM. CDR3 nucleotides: TGTGCCAGCAATACAAAGGGAACAGGAGCCTCGAACTATGGCTACACCTTC. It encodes CASNTKGTGASNYGYTF.

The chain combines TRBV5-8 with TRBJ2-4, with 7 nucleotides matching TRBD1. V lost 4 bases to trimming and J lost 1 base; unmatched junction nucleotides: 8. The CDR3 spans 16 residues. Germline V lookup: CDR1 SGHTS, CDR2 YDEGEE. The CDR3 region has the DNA TGTGCCAGCAGCCTGGGACAGACGGCGGCCAAAAACATTCAGTACTTC. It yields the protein CASSLGQTAAKNIQYF.

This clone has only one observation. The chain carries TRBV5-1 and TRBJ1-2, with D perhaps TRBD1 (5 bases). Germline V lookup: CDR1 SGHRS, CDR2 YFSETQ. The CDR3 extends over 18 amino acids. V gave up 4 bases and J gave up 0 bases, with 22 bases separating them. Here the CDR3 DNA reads TGCGCCAGCAGCCCGGGACTCACCAGGTTGGGGTCTAACTATGGCTACACCTTC. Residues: CASSPGLTRLGSNYGYTF.

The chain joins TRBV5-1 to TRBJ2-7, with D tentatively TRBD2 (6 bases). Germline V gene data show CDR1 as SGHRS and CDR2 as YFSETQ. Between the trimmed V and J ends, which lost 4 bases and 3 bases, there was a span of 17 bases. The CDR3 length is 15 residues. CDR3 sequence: CASSPYFGGFYEQYF. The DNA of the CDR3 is TGCGCCAGCAGCCCCTACTTCGGGGGTTTCTACGAGCAGTACTTC.

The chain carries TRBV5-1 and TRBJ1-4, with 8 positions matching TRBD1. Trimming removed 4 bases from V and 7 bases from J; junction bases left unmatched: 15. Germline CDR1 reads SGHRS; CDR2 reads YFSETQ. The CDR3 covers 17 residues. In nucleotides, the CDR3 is TGCGCCAGCAGCCCCCGGGACAGGCACCAAGGGCCTGAAAAACTGTTTTTT. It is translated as CASSPRDRHQGPEKLFF.

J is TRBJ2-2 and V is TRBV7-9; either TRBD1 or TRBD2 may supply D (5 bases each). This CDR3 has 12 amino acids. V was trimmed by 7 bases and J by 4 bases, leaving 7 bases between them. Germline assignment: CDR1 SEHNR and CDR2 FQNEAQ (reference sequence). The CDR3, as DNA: TGTGCCAGCACCGGGACCACCGGGGAGCTGTTTTTT. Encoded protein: CASTGTTGELFF.

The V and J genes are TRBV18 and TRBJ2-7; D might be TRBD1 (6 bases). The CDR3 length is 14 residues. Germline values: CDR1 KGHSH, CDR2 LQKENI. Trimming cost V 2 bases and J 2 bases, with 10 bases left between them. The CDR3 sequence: CASSPTTGPYEQYF. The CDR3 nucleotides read TGTGCCAGCTCACCAACTACAGGGCCCTACGAGCAGTACTTC.

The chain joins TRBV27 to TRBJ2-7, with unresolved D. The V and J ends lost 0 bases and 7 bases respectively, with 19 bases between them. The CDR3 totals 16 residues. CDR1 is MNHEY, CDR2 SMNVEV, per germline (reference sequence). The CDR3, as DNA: TGTGCCAGCAGTTTATCGATGGTCGGCCATCCTATGGAGCAGTACTTC. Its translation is CASSLSMVGHPMEQYF.

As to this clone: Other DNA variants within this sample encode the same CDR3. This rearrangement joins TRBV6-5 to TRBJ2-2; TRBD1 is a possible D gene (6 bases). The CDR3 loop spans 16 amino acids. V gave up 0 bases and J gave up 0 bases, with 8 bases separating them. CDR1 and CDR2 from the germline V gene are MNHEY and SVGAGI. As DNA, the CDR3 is TGTGCCAGCAGTTACTCGACAGGAACGAACACCGGGGAGCTGTTTTTT. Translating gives CASSYSTGTNTGELFF.

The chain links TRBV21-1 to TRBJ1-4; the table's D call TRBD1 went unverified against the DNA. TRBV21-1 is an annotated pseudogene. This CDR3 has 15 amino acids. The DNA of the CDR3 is TGTGCCAGCAGCGGAGACAGGCCTTTTAATGAAAAACTGTTTTTT. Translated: CASSGDRPFNEKLFF.

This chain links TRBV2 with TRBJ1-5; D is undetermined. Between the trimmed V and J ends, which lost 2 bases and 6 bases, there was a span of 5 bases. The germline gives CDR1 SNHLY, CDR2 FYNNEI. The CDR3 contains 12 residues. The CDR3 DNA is TGTGCCAGCAGTGAAAACGCTCAGCCCCAGCATTTT. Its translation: CASSENAQPQHF.

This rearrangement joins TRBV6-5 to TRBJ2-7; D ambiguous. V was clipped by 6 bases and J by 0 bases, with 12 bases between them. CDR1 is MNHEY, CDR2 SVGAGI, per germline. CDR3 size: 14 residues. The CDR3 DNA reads TGTGCCAGCAGCTATCAGGAGTACTCCTACGAGCAGTACTTC. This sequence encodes CASSYQEYSYEQYF.

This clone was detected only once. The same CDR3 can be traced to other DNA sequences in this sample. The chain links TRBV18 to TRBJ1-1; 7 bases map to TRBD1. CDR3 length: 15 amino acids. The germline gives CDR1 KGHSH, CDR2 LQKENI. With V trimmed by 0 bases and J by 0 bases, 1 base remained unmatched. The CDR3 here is CASSPPDRLNTEAFF. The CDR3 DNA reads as TGTGCCAGCTCACCACCGGACAGGTTGAACACTGAAGCTTTCTTT. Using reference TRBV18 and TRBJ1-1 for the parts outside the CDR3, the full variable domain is NAGVMQNPRHLVRRRGQEARLRCSPMKGHSHVYWYRQLPEEGLKFMVYLQKENIIDESGMPKERFSAEFPKEGPSILRIQQVVRGDSAAYFCASSPPDRLNTEAFFGQGTRLTVV.